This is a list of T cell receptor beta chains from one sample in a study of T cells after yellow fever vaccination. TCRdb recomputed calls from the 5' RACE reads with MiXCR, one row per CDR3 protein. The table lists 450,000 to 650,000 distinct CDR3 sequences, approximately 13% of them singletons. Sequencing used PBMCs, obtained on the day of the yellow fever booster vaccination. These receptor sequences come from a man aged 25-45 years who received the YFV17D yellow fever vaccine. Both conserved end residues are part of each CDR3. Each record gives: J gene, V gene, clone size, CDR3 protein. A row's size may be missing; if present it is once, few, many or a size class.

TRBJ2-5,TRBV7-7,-,CASSFAAASETQYF
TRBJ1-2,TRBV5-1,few,CASSLAGLQDGYTF
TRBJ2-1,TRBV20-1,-,CSAKKGLSTNEQFF
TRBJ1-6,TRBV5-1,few,CASSLAGQDTQPLHF
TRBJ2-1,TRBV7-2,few,CASSSIPGTDNEQFF
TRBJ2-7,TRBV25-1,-,CATQRSSEQYF
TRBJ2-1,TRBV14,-,CASSRPLSGSSYNEQFF
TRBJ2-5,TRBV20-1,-,CSARDEGVVPQETQYF
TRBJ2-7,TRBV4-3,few,CASSQDTGTYEQYF
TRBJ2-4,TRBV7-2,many,CASSAQGPKNIQYF
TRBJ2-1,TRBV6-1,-,CASSRGSAVNEQFF
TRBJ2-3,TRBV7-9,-,CASSFDRADTQYF
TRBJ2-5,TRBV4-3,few,CASSQEDRVETQYF
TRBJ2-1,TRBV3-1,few,CASSHSPGTSGVYNEQFF
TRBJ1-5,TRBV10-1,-,CASSESRQQPQHF
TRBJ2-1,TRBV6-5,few,CASSYQREPYNEQFF
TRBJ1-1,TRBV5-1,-,CASSLGSPTDTEAFF
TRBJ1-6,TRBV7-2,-,CASSLAQKASPLHF
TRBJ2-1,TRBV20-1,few,CSASDDDSRSYNEQFF
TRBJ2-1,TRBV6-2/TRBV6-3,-,CASSTSMGLTYNEQFF
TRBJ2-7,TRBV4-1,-,CASSHRLAGSHEQYF
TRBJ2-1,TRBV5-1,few,CASSLVPGRAYNEQFF
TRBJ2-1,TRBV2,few,CASRPLGEGNEQFF
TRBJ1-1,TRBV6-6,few,CASSYPSSEAFF
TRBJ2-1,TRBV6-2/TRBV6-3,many,CASSRGGEQFF
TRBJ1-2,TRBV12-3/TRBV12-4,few,CASTVRAEISAPGYTF
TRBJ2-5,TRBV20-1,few,CSARELAGAVQETQYF
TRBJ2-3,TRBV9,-,CASSVGTSGRGWTDTQYF
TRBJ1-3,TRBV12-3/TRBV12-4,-,CASTSSGGGGNTIYF
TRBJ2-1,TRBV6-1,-,CASSEVWGGRADEQFF
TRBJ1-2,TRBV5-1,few,CASSPGGARDGYTF
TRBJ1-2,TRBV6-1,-,CASKGQFSYGYTF
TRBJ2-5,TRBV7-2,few,CASSLQSETQYF
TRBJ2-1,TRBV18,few,CASSPPGLEGYNEQFF
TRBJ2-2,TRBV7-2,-,CASSLNLGELFF
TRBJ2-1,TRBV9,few,CASSVALRERNEQFF
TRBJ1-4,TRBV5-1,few,CASSLEEGTLFF
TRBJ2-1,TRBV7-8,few,CASSLDSQASYNEQFF
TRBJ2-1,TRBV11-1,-,CASSFSRGEAGVLNEQFF
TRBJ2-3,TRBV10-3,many,CATEERDTQYF
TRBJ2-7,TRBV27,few,CASSFRGRSYEQYF
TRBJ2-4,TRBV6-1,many,CASSVNLGLDIQYF
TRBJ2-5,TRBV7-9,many,CASSRTPQETQYF
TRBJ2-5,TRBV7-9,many,CASWTGTSGGGPQYF
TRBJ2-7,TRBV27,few,CASSTMDRHETF
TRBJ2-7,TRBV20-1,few,CSARGRAGTYEQYF
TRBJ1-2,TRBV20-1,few,CSAVPGQGPYTF
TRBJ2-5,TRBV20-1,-,CSAETGVTIETQYF
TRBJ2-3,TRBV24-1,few,CATSENSNLGKDTQYF
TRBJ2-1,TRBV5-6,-,CASSLTGRVSSYNEQFF
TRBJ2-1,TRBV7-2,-,CASSGTSGSRYEQFF
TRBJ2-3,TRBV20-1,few,CSASHNGGYTQYF
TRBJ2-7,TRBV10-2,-,CASLRDSRDEQYF
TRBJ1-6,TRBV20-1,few,CSASPSGGSYNSPLHF
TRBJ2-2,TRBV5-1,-,CASSRIAGAGTGELFF